This T cell receptor beta chain comes out of a study of cytomegalovirus exposure and HLA in healthy donors (dated by TCRdb to the late 2010s). Notes on the research overall: The 670 or so repertoires of the first cohort and the 95 to 150 validation repertoires were produced on the same platform, according to a later analysis. The study aimed to test whether cataloging public T cell receptors could reveal signatures of past pathogen exposure. The study combined high-throughput TCR immunosequencing, statistical association of individual TCRs with disease status, and machine learning to predict cytomegalovirus infection status. Besides the first cohort of roughly 700 subjects, a separate validation cohort made up of 120 different subjects was used. The investigation overall reported the following: The classifier was reported to diagnose cytomegalovirus status with high specificity and sensitivity in both the original and validation cohorts. The study listed around 160 TCR beta chains as associated with cytomegalovirus. The validation cohort had no HLA typing available for a later analysis, so co-occurrence within that cohort was assessed over all 130 or so repertoires. According to the authors, the approach could potentially be generalized to other disease states and immunological phenotypes. In vitro tests confirmed that a few of the cytomegalovirus-associated TCR beta chains recognize cytomegalovirus antigens. Of the cluster scores, around 95% were above 0 in a later analysis, which found that TCRs clustered in the first cohort also tended to co-occur in the 95 to 150 validation repertoires. Across donors, most TCR sequences were observed very rarely, whereas some public TCRs were present in many individuals.

The donors were included in the validation cohort of approximately 120 subjects, a group kept apart from the roughly 610-subject first cohort. This clone has only one observation. What this receptor recognizes is not known. The record has no base qualities; no much larger clone is one base away. The germline V gene yields SGDLS for CDR1 and YYNGEE for CDR2. The germline ends are 15 bases apart after V is trimmed by 2 bases and J by 7 bases. Its CDR3 holds 14 amino acids, cysteine through phenylalanine. Only the CDR3 DNA is retained, 42 bases long and in frame from the first base. The library was produced with the immunoSEQ multiplex PCR assay. For the original study's pipeline: A statistical classification framework was developed to diagnose cytomegalovirus status using the catalog of TCR beta chain sequences. Held by TCRdb, this immuneACCESS table contains in-frame sequences only and omits some clones. Under half of the omission traces to an unresolved V gene where checked; the cause of the rest is unknown. D and trimming were read from the DNA, whereas the V and J calls and clone size are those reported in that table. The sample yields some 170,000 clones; just under 90% were counted once. Clones ranked in the top ten supply about 1.5% of the sample.

The sample taken for sequencing was PBMCs. The sequence was collected from a woman aged 30 to 39 in good health and CMV-seronegative. The chain joins TRBV9 to TRBJ1-2, with a tentative D gene TRBD1 over 5 matching bases. The CDR3 protein: CASSVGRWGSGYTF. The base sequence is TGTGCCAGCAGCGTTGGCAGGTGGGGCTCTGGCTACACCTTC.